A selection of T cell receptor beta chains follows, all from one sample in a study of blood T cell repertoires in COVID-19. The protocol was immunoSEQ multiplex PCR, while the TCRdb copy is restricted to in-frame clones and leaves out a portion. The sample contains about 110,000 clones, 70% to 90% of which appear only once. The sequenced sample was peripheral blood. These receptors were collected from a human donor in a cohort sampled during active COVID-19. Both conserved end residues are part of each CDR3. Fields, in order: D gene, J gene, V gene, CDR3 length, clone size, CDR3 DNA, CDR3 protein. A D gene is named only where the DNA matches it firmly. A clone size is listed for some rows: how often the clone was seen (once, few, many), or a class if it is expanded.

>TRBD1|TRBJ2-7|TRBV23-1|16|-
TGCGCCAGCAGTCAATCCCCCAGGACAGGGATCGACGAGCAGTACTTC
CASSQSPRTGIDEQYF
>TRBD1|TRBJ1-3|TRBV5-1|15|-
TGCGCCAGCAGCTCCTCAGGGGGACCTGGAAACACCATATATTTT
CASSSSGGPGNTIYF
>TRBD2|TRBJ2-2|TRBV27|17|-
TGTGCCAGCAGTTTGGGACTAGCGGGAGGAATGGGCGGGGAGCTGTTTTTT
CASSLGLAGGMGGELFF
>-|TRBJ1-4|TRBV7-2|13|-
TGTGCCAGCAGCCCCAGGGGATCGAAAAAACTGTTTTTT
CASSPRGSKKLFF
>-|TRBJ2-7|TRBV10-3|13|-
TGTGCCATCAGTGAGGACTACCCCTTTGTGCAGTACTTC
CAISEDYPFVQYF
>-|TRBJ2-5|TRBV3-1/TRBV3-2|16|-
TGTGCCAGCAGCCAAGAGGGGCTAGTCCGCCAAGAGACCCAGTACTTC
CASSQEGLVRQETQYF
>TRBD1|TRBJ2-3|TRBV7-2|12|few
TGTGCCAGCAGCGCCCGGGACAGGGGGCAGTATTTT
CASSARDRGQYF
>-|TRBJ2-7|TRBV5-5|15|-
TGTGCCAGCAGCACAACAGTATCCTTCTCCTACGAGCAGTACTTC
CASSTTVSFSYEQYF
>-|TRBJ1-2|TRBV18|13|-
TGTGCCAGCTCCGCGGAGGCTGTCTATGGCTACACCTTC
CASSAEAVYGYTF
>TRBD1|TRBJ2-5|TRBV18|16|once
TGTGCCAGCTCACCCCTGACAGGGCCCATCCAAGAGACCCAGTACTTC
CASSPLTGPIQETQYF
>-|TRBJ2-4|TRBV19|15|-
TGTGCCAGTAGTCCCCAGGACAGTAAACAAAACATTCAGTACTTC
CASSPQDSKQNIQYF
>TRBD1|TRBJ1-2|TRBV3-1/TRBV3-2|16|-
TGTGCCAGCAGCTATGCAGACGGGACAGGGGGAGGTGGCTACACCTTC
CASSYADGTGGGGYTF
>TRBD2|TRBJ2-3|TRBV7-6|18|-
TGTGCCAGCAGCTTAGTGGCCCGTCTAGCGGGAGCGACAGATACGCAGTATTTT
CASSLVARLAGATDTQYF
>TRBD1|TRBJ2-1|TRBV5-6|17|-
TGTGCCAGCAGCTTGGCCGCGTCGGGACAGGGAGACAATGAGCAGTTCTTC
CASSLAASGQGDNEQFF
>TRBD1|TRBJ2-4|TRBV18|17|-
TGTGCCAGCTCACGCGCCTCGACAGGGTTTGCCAAAAACATTCAGTACTTC
CASSRASTGFAKNIQYF
>TRBD2|TRBJ2-5|TRBV6-2/TRBV6-3|18|-
TGTGCCAGCAGCCGTACTCCGGGACTAGCGGGGGGAGGAAAGACCCAGTACTTC
CASSRTPGLAGGGKTQYF
>TRBD1|TRBJ2-7|TRBV6-2/TRBV6-3|14|-
TGTGCCAGCAGCAGGGACAGCCCTCGTGACGAGCAGTACTTC
CASSRDSPRDEQYF
>-|TRBJ2-7|TRBV2|12|-
TGTGCCAGCAGTGGGGACATTTACGAGCAGTACTTC
CASSGDIYEQYF
>-|TRBJ1-4|TRBV5-4|19|-
TGTGCCAGCAGCTCCCGGGTCCAAGATTCGAAAGCAACTAATGAAAAACTGTTTTTT
CASSSRVQDSKATNEKLFF
>TRBD2|TRBJ2-4|TRBV28|16|few
TGTTCTAGCGGGAGCGTTAAGGCACTACCCAAAAACATTCAGTACTTC
CSSGSVKALPKNIQYF
>TRBD1|TRBJ1-3|TRBV5-1|15|-
TGCGCCAGCAGCTTGTCAGGGGGCGGTGGAAACACCATATATTTT
CASSLSGGGGNTIYF
>-|TRBJ1-3|TRBV12-3/TRBV12-4|12|few
TGTGCCAGCAGCCCTTCTGGAAACACCATATATTTT
CASSPSGNTIYF
>TRBD1|TRBJ1-6|TRBV7-9|15|-
TGTGCCAGCAGCTCAACACAGGGGGCTCAGTCACCCCTCCACTTT
CASSSTQGAQSPLHF
>-|TRBJ2-3|TRBV6-4|15|-
TGTGCCAGCAGTGACGAGGCTAGTGTCCCAGATACGCAGTATTTT
CASSDEASVPDTQYF
>-|TRBJ2-1|TRBV7-3|18|-
TGTGCCAGCAGGGAAACGGTAGGTGGGTCGGACTTATACAATGAGCAGTTCTTC
CASRETVGGSDLYNEQFF
>TRBD2|TRBJ2-4|TRBV27|16|once
TGTGCCAGCAGACGGACTAGTGGGCTAGCCAAAAACATTCAGTACTTC
CASRRTSGLAKNIQYF
>-|TRBJ2-7|TRBV7-9|17|-
TGTGCCAGCAGCTTAGAAGCGCGGGACCTAACCCCCTACGAGCAGTACTTC
CASSLEARDLTPYEQYF
>-|TRBJ2-1|TRBV27|15|-
TGTGCCAGCAGGTGGTCAACAGGGACCTACAATGAGCAGTTCTTC
CASRWSTGTYNEQFF
>TRBD1|TRBJ1-4|TRBV2|15|once
TGTGCCAGCAGTGAAGGGACAGGTCGTAATGAAAAACTGTTTTTT
CASSEGTGRNEKLFF
>-|TRBJ2-5|TRBV5-1|15|-
TGCGCCAGCAGCCGCGGGAAGGGACGTCAAGAGACCCAGTACTTC
CASSRGKGRQETQYF
>TRBD2|TRBJ2-2|TRBV5-4|16|once
TGTGCCAGCAGCGGGGCGGGACTAGCTCTAACCGGGGAGCTGTTTTTT
CASSGAGLALTGELFF
>TRBD2|TRBJ2-1|TRBV7-2|18|-
TGTGCCAGCAGCTTAGCGTCCCTGGCGGGAGGATCCTACAATGAGCAGTTCTTC
CASSLASLAGGSYNEQFF
>TRBD1|TRBJ2-3|TRBV20-1|14|-
TGCAGTGCTAGTGCGGGACAGGGTGCGGATACGCAGTATTTT
CSASAGQGADTQYF
>TRBD1|TRBJ1-2|TRBV11-2|13|-
TGTGCCAGCAGACAGGACAGGGGCTATGGCTACACCTTC
CASRQDRGYGYTF
>TRBD1|TRBJ1-4|TRBV5-1|15|-
TGCGCCAGCAGCTGGACAGGGAAGGGGAATGAAAAACTGTTTTTT
CASSWTGKGNEKLFF
>-|TRBJ1-6|TRBV12-3/TRBV12-4|13|-
TGTGCCAGCAGGGGTCAGGGGAATTCACCCCTCCACTTT
CASRGQGNSPLHF
>-|TRBJ1-1|TRBV9|14|-
TGTGCCAGCAGCGTAGTAGACAGGAACACTGAAGCTTTCTTT
CASSVVDRNTEAFF
>TRBD2|TRBJ2-3|TRBV7-8|17|once
TGTGCCAGCAGCTTAATTGGCGGGGGGATTAGCACAGATACGCAGTATTTT
CASSLIGGGISTDTQYF
>TRBD2|TRBJ2-7|TRBV23-1|13|few
TGCGCCAGCAGCCCCCGGGGGGCCTACGAGCAGTACTTC
CASSPRGAYEQYF
>TRBD1|TRBJ2-5|TRBV6-5|16|-
TGTGCCAACAGTTATTGGGACAGGGGACGACAAGAGACCCAGTACTTC
CANSYWDRGRQETQYF
>-|TRBJ1-3|TRBV19|14|once
TGTGCCAGTAGTATGGCCAACTCTGGAAACACCATATATTTT
CASSMANSGNTIYF
>TRBD2|TRBJ2-5|TRBV4-2|18|-
TGTGCCAGCAGCCAAGGAGGCGCTAGCGGGAGTTTTGGGGAGACCCAGTACTTC
CASSQGGASGSFGETQYF
>TRBD2|TRBJ2-7|TRBV7-2|15|-
TGTGCCAGCAGCCCCCGGACTAGCGGCCCGTACGAGCAGTACTTC
CASSPRTSGPYEQYF
>-|TRBJ2-6|TRBV15|15|-
TGTGCCACCAGCCCCGAGCCCTCTGGGGCCAACGTCCTGACTTTC
CATSPEPSGANVLTF
>-|TRBJ2-5|TRBV25-1|13|-
TGTGCCAGCAGTGAAGGCGGGCGAGAGACCCAGTACTTC
CASSEGGRETQYF
>TRBD2|TRBJ2-3|TRBV28|16|-
TGTGCCAGCAGTTCTTCCGGGACTAGGGGAGGAGATACGCAGTATTTT
CASSSSGTRGGDTQYF
>TRBD2|TRBJ2-1|TRBV29-1|16|-
TGCAGCGCTAAGGGACTAGCGGCCATCTCCTACAATGAGCAGTTCTTC
CSAKGLAAISYNEQFF
>-|TRBJ2-3|TRBV6-5|14|-
TGTGCCAGCAGTCGACGGGTTCCTACAGATACGCAGTATTTT
CASSRRVPTDTQYF
>-|TRBJ2-5|TRBV2|13|-
TGTGCCAGCAGTTCGGACAGCCAAAAGACCCAGTACTTC
CASSSDSQKTQYF